The TCR beta chain described here comes from a study of blood T cell repertoires in COVID-19. Study context: Nucleic acid was either cDNA or gDNA, and it came from T cells, B-cell-depleted T cells, or PBMCs.

The table came from immunoSEQ multiplex PCR; TCRdb's copy has only in-frame clones and leaves some out. The table has over 100,000 clones, around 80% seen once; the top ten hold 16%. This CDR3 region has 15 residues. Germline V CDR1 and CDR2: KGHSH, LQKENI. Trimming cost V 3 bases and J 4 bases; bases outside gene matches: 1. V is TRBV18 and J is TRBJ1-5; TRBD1 matches at 12 bases. Material for sequencing was peripheral blood. This clonotype was sampled from a man aged 60 to 75 with active or convalescent COVID-19. DNA of the CDR3: TGTGCCAGCTCACCGGGACAGGGGGCAAATCAGCCCCAGCATTTT. This translates into CASSPGQGANQPQHF.